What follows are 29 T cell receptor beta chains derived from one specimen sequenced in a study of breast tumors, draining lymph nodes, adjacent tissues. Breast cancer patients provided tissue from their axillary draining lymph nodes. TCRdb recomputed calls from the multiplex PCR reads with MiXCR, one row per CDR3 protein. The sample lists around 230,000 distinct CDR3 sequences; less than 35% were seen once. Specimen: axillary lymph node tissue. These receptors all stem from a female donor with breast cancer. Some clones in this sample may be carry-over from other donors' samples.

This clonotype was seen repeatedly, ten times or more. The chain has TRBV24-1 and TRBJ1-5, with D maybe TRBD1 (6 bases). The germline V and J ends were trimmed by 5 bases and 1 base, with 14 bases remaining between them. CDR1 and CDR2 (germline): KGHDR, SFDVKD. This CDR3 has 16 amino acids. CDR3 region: CATSGPSRGSNQPQHF. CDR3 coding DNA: TGTGCCACCAGTGGCCCGAGCAGGGGCAGCAATCAGCCCCAGCATTTT.

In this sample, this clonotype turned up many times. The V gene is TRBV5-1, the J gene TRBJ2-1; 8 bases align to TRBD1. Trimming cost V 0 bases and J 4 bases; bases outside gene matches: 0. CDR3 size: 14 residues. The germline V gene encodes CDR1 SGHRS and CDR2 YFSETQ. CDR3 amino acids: CASSLDRGYNEQFF. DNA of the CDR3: TGCGCCAGCAGCTTGGACAGGGGGTACAATGAGCAGTTCTTC.

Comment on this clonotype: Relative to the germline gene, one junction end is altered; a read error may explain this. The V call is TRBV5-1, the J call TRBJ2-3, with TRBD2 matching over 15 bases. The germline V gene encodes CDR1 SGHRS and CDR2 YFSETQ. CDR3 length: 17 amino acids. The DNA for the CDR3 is TGCGCCAGCAGCGGGGGACTAGCGGGGGGAGGCACAGGTACGCAGTATTTT. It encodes CASSGGLAGGGTGTQYF.

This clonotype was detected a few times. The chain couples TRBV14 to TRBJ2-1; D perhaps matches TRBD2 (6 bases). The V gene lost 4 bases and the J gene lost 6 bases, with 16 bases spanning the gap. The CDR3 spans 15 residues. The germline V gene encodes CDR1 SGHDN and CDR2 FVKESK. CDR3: CASSPRGKAGNEQFF. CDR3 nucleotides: TGTGCCAGCAGCCCCCGGGGCAAAGCGGGCAATGAGCAGTTCTTC.

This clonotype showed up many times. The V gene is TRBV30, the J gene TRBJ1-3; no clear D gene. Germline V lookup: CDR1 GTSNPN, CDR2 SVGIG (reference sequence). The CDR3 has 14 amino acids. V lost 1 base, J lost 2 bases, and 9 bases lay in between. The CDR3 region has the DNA TGTGCCTGGAGTGAGAGTATACCTGGAAACACCATATATTTT. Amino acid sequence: CAWSESIPGNTIYF.

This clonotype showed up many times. CDR3 bases: TGTGCCAGCAGCAGGGAAGCCTATAATTCACCCCTCCACTTT. Translation: CASSREAYNSPLHF. The rearrangement uses TRBV25-1 and TRBJ1-6; D is possibly TRBD1 (5 bases). V was trimmed by 6 bases and J by 2 bases, leaving 8 bases between them. The CDR3 is 14 amino acids. Germline values: CDR1 MGHDK, CDR2 SYGVNS.

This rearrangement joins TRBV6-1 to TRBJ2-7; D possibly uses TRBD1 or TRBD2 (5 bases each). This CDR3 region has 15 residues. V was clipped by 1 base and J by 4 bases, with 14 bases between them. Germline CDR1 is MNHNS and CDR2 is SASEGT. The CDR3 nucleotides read TGTGCCAGCAGTGAAGGGGCAGGGAGAGGGTACGAGCAGTACTTC. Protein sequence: CASSEGAGRGYEQYF.

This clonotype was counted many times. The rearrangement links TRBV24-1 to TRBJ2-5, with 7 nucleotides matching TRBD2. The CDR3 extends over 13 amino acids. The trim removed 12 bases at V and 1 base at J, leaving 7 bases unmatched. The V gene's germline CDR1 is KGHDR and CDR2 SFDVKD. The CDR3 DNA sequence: TGTGCCCTTCGGGGGGAACTCCAAGAGACCCAGTACTTC. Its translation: CALRGELQETQYF.

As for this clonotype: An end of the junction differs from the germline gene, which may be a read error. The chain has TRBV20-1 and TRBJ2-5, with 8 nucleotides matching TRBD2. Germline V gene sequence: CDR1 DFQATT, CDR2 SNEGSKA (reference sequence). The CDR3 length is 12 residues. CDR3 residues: CSASGGVNTPYF. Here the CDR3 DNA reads TGCAGTGCTAGCGGGGGGGTGAACACCCCGTACTTC.

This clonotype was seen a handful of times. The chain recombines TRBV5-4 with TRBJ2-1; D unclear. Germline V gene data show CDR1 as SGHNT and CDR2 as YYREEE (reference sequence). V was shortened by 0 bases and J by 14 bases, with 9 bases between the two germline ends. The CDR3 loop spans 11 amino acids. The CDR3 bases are TGTGCCAGCAGCTTGGACCAGGAAAAGTTCTTC. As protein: CASSLDQEKFF.

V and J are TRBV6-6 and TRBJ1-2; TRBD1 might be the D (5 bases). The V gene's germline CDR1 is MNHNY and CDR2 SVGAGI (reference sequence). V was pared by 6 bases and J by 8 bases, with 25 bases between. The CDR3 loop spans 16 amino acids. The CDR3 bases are TGTGCCAGCAGGCCCCCCGGTGAGGGGCCCTCGACGGGCTACACCTTC. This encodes CASRPPGEGPSTGYTF.

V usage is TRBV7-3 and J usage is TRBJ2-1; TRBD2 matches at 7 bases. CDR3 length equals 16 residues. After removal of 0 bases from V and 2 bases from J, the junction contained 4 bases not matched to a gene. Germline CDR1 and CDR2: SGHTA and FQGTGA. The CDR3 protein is CASSLTGGGAYNEQFF. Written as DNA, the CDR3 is TGTGCCAGCAGCTTAACGGGGGGGGGGGCCTACAATGAGCAGTTCTTC.

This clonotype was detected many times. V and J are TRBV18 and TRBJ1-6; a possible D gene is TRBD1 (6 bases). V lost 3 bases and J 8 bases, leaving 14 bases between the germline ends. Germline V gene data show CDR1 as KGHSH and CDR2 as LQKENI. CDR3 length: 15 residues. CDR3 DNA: TGTGCCAGCTCACCCAGCCGGGGGCTGGATTCACCCCTCCACTTT. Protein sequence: CASSPSRGLDSPLHF.

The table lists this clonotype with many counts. The CDR3 DNA reads TGTGCCAGCAGCTCGTTGGACACTGGCACAGATACGCAGTATTTT. It encodes CASSSLDTGTDTQYF. V is TRBV5-8 and J is TRBJ2-3, with D maybe TRBD1 (5 bases). The germline V gene encodes CDR1 SGHTS and CDR2 YDEGEE. V was shortened by 3 bases and J by 1 base, with 12 bases between the two germline ends. CDR3 size: 15 residues.

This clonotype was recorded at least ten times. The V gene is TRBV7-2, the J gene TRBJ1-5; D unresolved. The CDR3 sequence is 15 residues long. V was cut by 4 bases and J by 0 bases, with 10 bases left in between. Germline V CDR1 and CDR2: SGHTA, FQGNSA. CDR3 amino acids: CASSSFPYSNQPQHF. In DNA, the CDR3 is TGTGCCAGCAGCTCTTTCCCCTATAGCAATCAGCCCCAGCATTTT.

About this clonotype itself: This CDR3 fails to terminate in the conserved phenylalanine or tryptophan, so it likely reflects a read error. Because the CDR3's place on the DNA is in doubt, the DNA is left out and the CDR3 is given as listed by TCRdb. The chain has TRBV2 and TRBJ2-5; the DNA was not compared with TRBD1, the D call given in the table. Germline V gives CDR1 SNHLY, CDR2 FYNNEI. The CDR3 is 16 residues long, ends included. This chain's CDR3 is CASSEAPGRGSYTFGS.

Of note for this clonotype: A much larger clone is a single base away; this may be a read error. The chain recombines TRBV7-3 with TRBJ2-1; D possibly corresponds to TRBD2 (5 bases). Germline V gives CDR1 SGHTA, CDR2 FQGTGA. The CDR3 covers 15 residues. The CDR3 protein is CASSYADSWDNEQLF. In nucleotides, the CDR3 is TGTGCCAGCAGCTATGCGGACTCCTGGGATAATGAGCAGCTCTTC.

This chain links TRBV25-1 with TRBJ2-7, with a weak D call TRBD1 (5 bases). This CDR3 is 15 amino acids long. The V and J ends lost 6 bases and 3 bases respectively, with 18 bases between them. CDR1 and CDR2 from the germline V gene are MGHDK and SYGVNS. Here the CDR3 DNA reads TGTGCCAGCAGAGGCTCCCCGGACACGATCTACGAGCAGTACTTC. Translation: CASRGSPDTIYEQYF.

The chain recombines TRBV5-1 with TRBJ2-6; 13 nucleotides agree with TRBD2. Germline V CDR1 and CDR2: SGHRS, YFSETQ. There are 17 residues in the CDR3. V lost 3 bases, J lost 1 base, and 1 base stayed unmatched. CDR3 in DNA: TGCGCCAGCAGCTGGGGACTAGCGGGGTCTGGGGCCAACGTCCTGACTTTC. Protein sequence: CASSWGLAGSGANVLTF. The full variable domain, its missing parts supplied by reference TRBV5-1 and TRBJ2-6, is KAGVTQTPRYLIKTRGQQVTLSCSPISGHRSVSWYQQTPGQGLQFLFEYFSETQRNKGNFPGRFSGRQFSNSRSEMNVSTLELGDSALYLCASSWGLAGSGANVLTFGAGSRLTVL.

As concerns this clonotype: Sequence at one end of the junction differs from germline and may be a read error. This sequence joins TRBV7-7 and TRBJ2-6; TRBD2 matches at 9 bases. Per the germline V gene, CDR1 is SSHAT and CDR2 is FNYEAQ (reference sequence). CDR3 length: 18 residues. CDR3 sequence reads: CASSAGGGRGSGANVLTF. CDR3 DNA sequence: TGTGCTAGCAGCGCGGGGGGCGGGAGGGGCTCTGGGGCCAACGTCCTGACTTTC.

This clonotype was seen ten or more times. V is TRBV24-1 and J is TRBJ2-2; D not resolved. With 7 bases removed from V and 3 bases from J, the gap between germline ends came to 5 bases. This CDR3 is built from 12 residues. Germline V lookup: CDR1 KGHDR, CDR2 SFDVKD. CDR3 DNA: TGTGCCACCAGGGGTGACACCGGGGAGCTGTTTTTT. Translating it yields CATRGDTGELFF.

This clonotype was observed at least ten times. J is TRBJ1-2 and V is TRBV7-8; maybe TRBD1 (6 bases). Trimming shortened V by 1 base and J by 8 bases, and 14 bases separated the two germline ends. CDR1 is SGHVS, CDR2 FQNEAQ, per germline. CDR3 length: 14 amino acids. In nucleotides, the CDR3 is TGTGCCAGCAGCTTAGGACAGGTTACGGGGGGCTACACCTTC. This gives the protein CASSLGQVTGGYTF. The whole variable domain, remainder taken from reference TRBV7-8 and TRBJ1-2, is GAGVSQSPRYKVAKRGQDVALRCDPISGHVSLFWYQQALGQGPEFLTYFQNEAQLDKSGLPSDRFFAERPEGSVSTLKIQRTQQEDSAVYLCASSLGQVTGGYTFGSGTRLTVV.

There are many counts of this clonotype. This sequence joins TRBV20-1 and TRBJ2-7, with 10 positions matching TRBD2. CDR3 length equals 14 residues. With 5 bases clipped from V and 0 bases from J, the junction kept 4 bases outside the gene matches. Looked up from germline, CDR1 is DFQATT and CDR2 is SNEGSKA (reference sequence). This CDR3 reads CSAGPSGSSYEQYF. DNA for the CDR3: TGCAGTGCTGGGCCTAGCGGGAGCTCCTACGAGCAGTACTTC.

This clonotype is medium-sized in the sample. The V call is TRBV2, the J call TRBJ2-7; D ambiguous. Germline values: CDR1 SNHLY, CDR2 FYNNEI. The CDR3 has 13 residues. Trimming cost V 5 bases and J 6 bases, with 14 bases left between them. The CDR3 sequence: CASSQRLTPEQYF. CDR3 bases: TGTGCCAGCAGTCAGCGTTTAACGCCCGAGCAGTACTTC.

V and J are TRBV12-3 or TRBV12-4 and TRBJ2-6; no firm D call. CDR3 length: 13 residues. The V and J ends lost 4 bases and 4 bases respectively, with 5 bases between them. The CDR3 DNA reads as TGTGCCAGCAGTTCTAGAGGGGCCAACGTCCTGACTTTC. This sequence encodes CASSSRGANVLTF.

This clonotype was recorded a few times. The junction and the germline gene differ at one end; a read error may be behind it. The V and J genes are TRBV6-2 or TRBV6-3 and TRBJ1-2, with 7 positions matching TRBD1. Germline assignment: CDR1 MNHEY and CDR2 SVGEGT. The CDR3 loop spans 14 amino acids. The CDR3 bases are TGTGCTAGCAGTCACTCGCGACAGGGAGGAGGCTACACCTTC. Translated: CASSHSRQGGGYTF.

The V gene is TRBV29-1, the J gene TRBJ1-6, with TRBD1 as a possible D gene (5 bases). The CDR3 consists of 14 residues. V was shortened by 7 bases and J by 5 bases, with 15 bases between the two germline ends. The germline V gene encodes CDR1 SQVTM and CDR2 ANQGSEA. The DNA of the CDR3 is TGCAGCGCCCCCGAGGGGTCGAATAATTCACCCCTCCACTTT. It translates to CSAPEGSNNSPLHF.

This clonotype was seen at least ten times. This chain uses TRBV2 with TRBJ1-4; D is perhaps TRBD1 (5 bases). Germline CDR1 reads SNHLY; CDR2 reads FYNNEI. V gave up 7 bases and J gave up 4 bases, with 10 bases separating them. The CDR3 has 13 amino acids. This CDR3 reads CASTGGVNEKLFF. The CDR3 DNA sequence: TGTGCCAGCACGGGGGGGGTTAATGAAAAACTGTTTTTT.

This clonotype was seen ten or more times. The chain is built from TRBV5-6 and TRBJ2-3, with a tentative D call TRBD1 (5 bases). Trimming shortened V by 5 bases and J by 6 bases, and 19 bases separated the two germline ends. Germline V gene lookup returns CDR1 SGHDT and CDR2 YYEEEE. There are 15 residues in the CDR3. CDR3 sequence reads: CASRDSQGARDTQYF. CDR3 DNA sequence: TGTGCCAGCAGAGACTCCCAGGGCGCGAGGGATACGCAGTATTTT.